This entry concerns a single T cell receptor beta chain. This entry comes from a study of blood T cell repertoires in COVID-19. The V and J ends lost 5 bases and 10 bases, in that order; junction bases with no gene match: 11. The CDR3 runs 15 residues. Germline values: CDR1 SEHNR, CDR2 FQNEAQ (reference sequence). The protocol was immunoSEQ multiplex PCR, while the TCRdb copy is restricted to in-frame clones and leaves out a portion. The data show a few hundred thousand clones, with approximately 86% seen just once and around 3.9% held by the top ten. V is TRBV7-9 and J is TRBJ2-1, with 10 positions matching TRBD2. The clonotype comes from a woman in her 50s with active or convalescent COVID-19. Sequences were obtained from peripheral blood. CDR3 in DNA: TGTGCCAGCAGCCAAACTAGCGGGGCTTATGGAGAGCAGTTCTTC. This encodes CASSQTSGAYGEQFF. The full variable domain, with the rest looked up from reference TRBV7-9 and TRBJ2-1, is DTGVSQNPRHKITKRGQNVTFRCDPISEHNRLYWYRQTLGQGPEFLTYFQNEAQLEKSRLLSDRFSAERPKGSFSTLEIQRTEQGDSAMYLCASSQTSGAYGEQFFGPGTRLTVL.